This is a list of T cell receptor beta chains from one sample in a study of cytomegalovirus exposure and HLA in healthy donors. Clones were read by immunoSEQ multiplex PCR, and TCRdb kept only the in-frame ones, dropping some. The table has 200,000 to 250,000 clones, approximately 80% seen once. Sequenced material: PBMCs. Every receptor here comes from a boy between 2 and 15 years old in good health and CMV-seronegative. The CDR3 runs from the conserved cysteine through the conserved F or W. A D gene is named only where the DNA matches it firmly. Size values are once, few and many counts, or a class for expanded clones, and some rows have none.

CDR3nt: TGTGCCAGCAGCTTAGATATAGATACGCAGTATTTT
CDR3aa: CASSLDIDTQYF
abundance: .
j_gene: TRBJ2-3
v_gene: TRBV11-2
d_gene: .

CDR3nt: TGTGCCAGCAGTTACTCGATAGACAGGGGTGATGAGCAGTTCTTC
CDR3aa: CASSYSIDRGDEQFF
abundance: .
j_gene: TRBJ2-1
v_gene: TRBV6-6
d_gene: TRBD1

CDR3nt: TGTGCCAGCAGCTCGGACAGGTATGGCTACACCTTC
CDR3aa: CASSSDRYGYTF
abundance: .
j_gene: TRBJ1-2
v_gene: TRBV5-4
d_gene: TRBD1

CDR3nt: TGTGCCAGCAGTGAGTTAGGGACAGGGGTCACCGGGGAGCTGTTTTTT
CDR3aa: CASSELGTGVTGELFF
abundance: .
j_gene: TRBJ2-2
v_gene: TRBV2
d_gene: TRBD1

CDR3nt: TGTGCCAGCAGCGCGGGGACAGTTCGAGGCTACACCTTC
CDR3aa: CASSAGTVRGYTF
abundance: .
j_gene: TRBJ1-2
v_gene: TRBV5-6
d_gene: TRBD1

CDR3nt: TGCGCCAGCAGCATTACCTCCGGGACAGGGGGCACTGAAGCTTTCTTT
CDR3aa: CASSITSGTGGTEAFF
abundance: few
j_gene: TRBJ1-1
v_gene: TRBV4-1
d_gene: TRBD1

CDR3nt: TGTGCCAGTAATACTCCCGGGTCGTCCTACGAGCAGTACTTC
CDR3aa: CASNTPGSSYEQYF
abundance: .
j_gene: TRBJ2-7
v_gene: TRBV19
d_gene: .

CDR3nt: TGTGCCAGCAGCGTAGTTCTAGCGGGGATAGGCACCGGGGAGCTGTTTTTT
CDR3aa: CASSVVLAGIGTGELFF
abundance: .
j_gene: TRBJ2-2
v_gene: TRBV9
d_gene: TRBD2

CDR3nt: TGTGCCAGCAGCTTGGCGTGGGGAGATCAAGAGACCCAGTACTTC
CDR3aa: CASSLAWGDQETQYF
abundance: .
j_gene: TRBJ2-5
v_gene: TRBV5-6
d_gene: .

CDR3nt: TGTGCCAGCAGCTTTCGTCTGTCGGACACTGAAGCTTTCTTT
CDR3aa: CASSFRLSDTEAFF
abundance: .
j_gene: TRBJ1-1
v_gene: TRBV7-9
d_gene: .

CDR3nt: TGTGCCAGCAGCCAAGACAGGGGGTCCTACAATGAGCAGTTCTTC
CDR3aa: CASSQDRGSYNEQFF
abundance: .
j_gene: TRBJ2-1
v_gene: TRBV4-2
d_gene: TRBD1

CDR3nt: TGTGCTAGCAGCTCACACCCAGGTGCAGATACGCAGTATTTT
CDR3aa: CASSSHPGADTQYF
abundance: .
j_gene: TRBJ2-3
v_gene: TRBV7-7
d_gene: .

CDR3nt: TGTGCCAGCAGCGGCACGGGACTGCCGAATTCACCCCTCCACTTT
CDR3aa: CASSGTGLPNSPLHF
abundance: few
j_gene: TRBJ1-6
v_gene: TRBV5-6
d_gene: .

CDR3nt: TGCAGCGGGCCGGAGAACTATGGCTACACCTTC
CDR3aa: CSGPENYGYTF
abundance: .
j_gene: TRBJ1-2
v_gene: TRBV29-1
d_gene: .

CDR3nt: TGTGCCATCAGTGAGTCGGGCGGGACAGGGGTCAACTATGGCTACACCTTC
CDR3aa: CAISESGGTGVNYGYTF
abundance: once
j_gene: TRBJ1-2
v_gene: TRBV10-3
d_gene: TRBD1

CDR3nt: TGTGCCAGCAGCCCCTCTAGCAGTTACGAGCAGTACTTC
CDR3aa: CASSPSSSYEQYF
abundance: .
j_gene: TRBJ2-7
v_gene: TRBV7-9
d_gene: .

CDR3nt: TGTGCCAGCGGCAGACTTCGGGACAGGGGAAGTAACACTGAAGCTTTCTTT
CDR3aa: CASGRLRDRGSNTEAFF
abundance: .
j_gene: TRBJ1-1
v_gene: TRBV7-8
d_gene: TRBD1

CDR3nt: TGTGCCAGTCGTTCAGCGACAGGGGGGGAGACCCAGTACTTC
CDR3aa: CASRSATGGETQYF
abundance: .
j_gene: TRBJ2-5
v_gene: TRBV7-2
d_gene: TRBD1

CDR3nt: TGCAGTGCTAGGCCGGGGTCTGAAGCTTTCTTT
CDR3aa: CSARPGSEAFF
abundance: .
j_gene: TRBJ1-1
v_gene: TRBV20-1
d_gene: .

CDR3nt: TGTGCCAGCATCCCCGAGGGTAGCTGGAGGAACACTGAAGCTTTCTTT
CDR3aa: CASIPEGSWRNTEAFF
abundance: few
j_gene: TRBJ1-1
v_gene: TRBV2
d_gene: .

CDR3nt: TGTGCCAGCAGCGTAGAAGGAAGGGGACTACCTCGGTATGAGCAGTTCTTC
CDR3aa: CASSVEGRGLPRYEQFF
abundance: .
j_gene: TRBJ2-1
v_gene: TRBV9
d_gene: TRBD2

CDR3nt: TGTGCCAGCAGTGTTTCGGCTAGCAACTTAGAGACCCAGTACTTC
CDR3aa: CASSVSASNLETQYF
abundance: .
j_gene: TRBJ2-5
v_gene: TRBV2
d_gene: .

CDR3nt: TGCAGCGTTCCCGGGACAGGGGTCACAGATACGCAGTATTTT
CDR3aa: CSVPGTGVTDTQYF
abundance: .
j_gene: TRBJ2-3
v_gene: TRBV29-1
d_gene: TRBD1

CDR3nt: TGTGCGACTAACAGGGGAACCTACAATGAGCAGTTCTTC
CDR3aa: CATNRGTYNEQFF
abundance: .
j_gene: TRBJ2-1
v_gene: TRBV6-1
d_gene: TRBD1

CDR3nt: TGTGCCAGCAGCTTAGTCGGGGAGGATGCTTTCTTT
CDR3aa: CASSLVGEDAFF
abundance: .
j_gene: TRBJ1-1
v_gene: TRBV7-9
d_gene: .

CDR3nt: TGTGCCTGGTACGGACAGGACTATGGCTACACCTTC
CDR3aa: CAWYGQDYGYTF
abundance: .
j_gene: TRBJ1-2
v_gene: TRBV30
d_gene: TRBD1

CDR3nt: TGTGCCAGCAGCGCGGGGAGGCATGCTGAAGCTTTCTTT
CDR3aa: CASSAGRHAEAFF
abundance: .
j_gene: TRBJ1-1
v_gene: TRBV2
d_gene: .

CDR3nt: TGTGCCAGCAGCTCCTATAGCTCTGGAAACACCATATATTTT
CDR3aa: CASSSYSSGNTIYF
abundance: .
j_gene: TRBJ1-3
v_gene: TRBV7-9
d_gene: .

CDR3nt: TGTGCCAGCAGCCCCGGACTGGTAGGCAATCAGCCCCAGCATTTT
CDR3aa: CASSPGLVGNQPQHF
abundance: .
j_gene: TRBJ1-5
v_gene: TRBV5-5
d_gene: .

CDR3nt: TGTGCCAGCAGCTTTCCAGCGGGGCCCCAAGAGACCCAGTACTTC
CDR3aa: CASSFPAGPQETQYF
abundance: .
j_gene: TRBJ2-5
v_gene: TRBV5-6
d_gene: TRBD2

CDR3nt: TGTGCCAGCAGGTTGGACAGGGGATCCCACAATGAGCAGTTCTTC
CDR3aa: CASRLDRGSHNEQFF
abundance: .
j_gene: TRBJ2-1
v_gene: TRBV5-8
d_gene: TRBD1

CDR3nt: TGTGCCAGCAGCCCGACGGGGGGTTCCTACGAGCAGTACTTC
CDR3aa: CASSPTGGSYEQYF
abundance: .
j_gene: TRBJ2-7
v_gene: TRBV13
d_gene: TRBD2

CDR3nt: TGTGCCAGCAGCGCATCCGGGACAGGGGGTATGGCTTTCTTT
CDR3aa: CASSASGTGGMAFF
abundance: .
j_gene: TRBJ1-1
v_gene: TRBV5-4
d_gene: TRBD1

CDR3nt: TGCGCCAGCACGGGAGATACGCAGTATTTT
CDR3aa: CASTGDTQYF
abundance: few
j_gene: TRBJ2-3
v_gene: TRBV5-1
d_gene: .

CDR3nt: TGCGCCAGCAGCCAAGGAGCGGGAGGCCAAGAGACCCAGTACTTC
CDR3aa: CASSQGAGGQETQYF
abundance: .
j_gene: TRBJ2-5
v_gene: TRBV4-1
d_gene: TRBD2

CDR3nt: TGTGCCAGCAGTGCCGGACAGTATGGCTACACCTTC
CDR3aa: CASSAGQYGYTF
abundance: .
j_gene: TRBJ1-2
v_gene: TRBV6-1
d_gene: .

CDR3nt: TGTGCCAGCAGCGCGCCGGGACAGATATACAATGAGCAGTTCTTC
CDR3aa: CASSAPGQIYNEQFF
abundance: .
j_gene: TRBJ2-1
v_gene: TRBV9
d_gene: TRBD1

CDR3nt: TGCAGTGCTACGACAGTTAATGAGCAGTTCTTC
CDR3aa: CSATTVNEQFF
abundance: .
j_gene: TRBJ2-1
v_gene: TRBV20-1
d_gene: .

CDR3nt: TGCGCCAGCAGCTTCATCGGGGGGACCCTTAGCACAGATACGCAGTATTTT
CDR3aa: CASSFIGGTLSTDTQYF
abundance: .
j_gene: TRBJ2-3
v_gene: TRBV5-1
d_gene: TRBD2

CDR3nt: TGTGCCAGCAGCTTAATACGGGGGGGCCGCAATGAGCAGTTCTTC
CDR3aa: CASSLIRGGRNEQFF
abundance: .
j_gene: TRBJ2-1
v_gene: TRBV7-2
d_gene: TRBD2

CDR3nt: TGTGCCAGCAGTTACTCCACAGGGGGCCCTGAAGCTTTCTTT
CDR3aa: CASSYSTGGPEAFF
abundance: few
j_gene: TRBJ1-1
v_gene: TRBV6-6
d_gene: TRBD1

CDR3nt: TGTGCCAGTAGGGGACTAGCGGGAGAGGTTACGCAGTATTTT
CDR3aa: CASRGLAGEVTQYF
abundance: .
j_gene: TRBJ2-3
v_gene: TRBV19
d_gene: TRBD2

CDR3nt: TGTGCCTGGGGACAGTTCTATGGCTACACCTTC
CDR3aa: CAWGQFYGYTF
abundance: .
j_gene: TRBJ1-2
v_gene: TRBV30
d_gene: .

CDR3nt: TGTGCCAGCAGCCTAGAGGCGGTTACCTACAATGAGCAGTTCTTC
CDR3aa: CASSLEAVTYNEQFF
abundance: .
j_gene: TRBJ2-1
v_gene: TRBV7-6
d_gene: .

CDR3nt: TGCAGCGTTGAAAAGGGGGTCACAGATACGCAGTATTTT
CDR3aa: CSVEKGVTDTQYF
abundance: .
j_gene: TRBJ2-3
v_gene: TRBV29-1
d_gene: .

CDR3nt: TGTGCCAGCAGCTCTAACCGGGACAGGGCGGACGAGCAGTACTTC
CDR3aa: CASSSNRDRADEQYF
abundance: .
j_gene: TRBJ2-7
v_gene: TRBV11-2
d_gene: TRBD1

CDR3nt: TGCGCCAGCAGCTTATCCCCGACCGGGACAGTTGAGGGCTACACCTTC
CDR3aa: CASSLSPTGTVEGYTF
abundance: once
j_gene: TRBJ1-2
v_gene: TRBV5-1
d_gene: TRBD1

CDR3nt: TGCAGCGTTGCGAGGGGGGGTAGGGAAGAAAAACTGTTTTTT
CDR3aa: CSVARGGREEKLFF
abundance: once
j_gene: TRBJ1-4
v_gene: TRBV29-1
d_gene: .

CDR3nt: TGTGCCAGCAGAAACGGGGGGAACACCGGGGAGCTGTTTTTT
CDR3aa: CASRNGGNTGELFF
abundance: .
j_gene: TRBJ2-2
v_gene: TRBV6-6
d_gene: .